This T cell receptor (beta chain) was captured in a study of neurological immune-mediated disorders. This clonotype was observed a few times. Source material was 2 million unsorted PBMCs, stored at -80 °C in RNAlater. The cDNA was generated through 5'RACE incorporating 10-nucleotide random UMIs. TCRdb re-analysed the 5' RACE reads in MiXCR, keeping a single row per CDR3 protein. The profile shows 45,000 to 50,000 distinct CDR3 sequences, 2.5% to 3.5% of them singletons. Germline loops: CDR1 MNHNS, CDR2 SASEGT. V trimming: 2 bases; J trimming: 5 bases; junction bases outside the gene matches: 6. This CDR3 has 16 amino acids.

The gene calls are TRBV6-1 and TRBJ2-5; 12 bases align to TRBD2. The sample consisted of PBMCs. The source of this sequence is a woman aged 45 to 65 with multiple sclerosis. The CDR3 here is CASSEIVGTSGETQYF. The DNA of the CDR3 is TGTGCCAGCAGTGAAATCGTCGGGACTAGCGGGGAGACCCAGTACTTC.